A selection of T cell receptor beta chains follows, all from one sample in a study of blood T cell repertoires in COVID-19. Sequencing was performed with immunoSEQ multiplex PCR; in TCRdb, only in-frame clones are kept and a portion is missing. The profile covers under 250,000 clones, with less than 85% appearing a single time and roughly 6.7% taken by the ten largest. The sequencing input was peripheral blood. The receptors were sampled from a woman in her 70s with acute or convalescent COVID-19. Both conserved end residues are part of each CDR3. The order of the fields is D gene, clone size, J gene, V gene, CDR3 DNA, CDR3 protein. A D gene is named only where the DNA matches it firmly. Only some rows state a clone size, as once, few, many or a class for expanded clones.

-,-,TRBJ1-4,TRBV5-6,TGTGCCAGCAGCTTGGGGGAGGTCAATGAAAAACTGTTTTTT,CASSLGEVNEKLFF
TRBD1,-,TRBJ1-1,TRBV2,TGTGCCAGCAGTTCACGCTTATCGACAGGGGGTAGGGAAGCTTTCTTT,CASSSRLSTGGREAFF
TRBD2,-,TRBJ2-3,TRBV15,TGTGCCACCAGCAGAGATATAGTAGCGGGGGGCCTATTTTCTAGCACAGATACGCAGTATTTT,CATSRDIVAGGLFSSTDTQYF
TRBD1,few,TRBJ2-7,TRBV7-8,TGTGCCAGCAGCTTCACCTTGGACAGGGTAAAGCGAGACGAGCAGTACTTC,CASSFTLDRVKRDEQYF
-,-,TRBJ1-1,TRBV6-1,TGTGCCAGCAGTGAGGTCGCGGACACTGAAGCTTTCTTT,CASSEVADTEAFF
-,-,TRBJ2-2,TRBV24-1,TGTGCCACCAGTGGAACTCACGGGGAGCTGTTTTTT,CATSGTHGELFF
-,-,TRBJ2-7,TRBV5-8,TGTGCCAGCAGCTTAATCCGACAGGTTATTTACGAGCAGTACTTC,CASSLIRQVIYEQYF
TRBD2,few,TRBJ2-1,TRBV6-4,TGTGCCAGCAGTATTCAGCGGGGGGCTGGCAATGAGCAGTTCTTC,CASSIQRGAGNEQFF
-,-,TRBJ1-1,TRBV29-1,TGCAGCGTATCCGACAGGTTGGGGGACACTGAAGCTTTCTTT,CSVSDRLGDTEAFF
-,-,TRBJ2-5,TRBV3-1/TRBV3-2,TGTGCCAGCAGCCAAGATCTCCTAGACTTC,CASSQDLLDF
TRBD1,few,TRBJ1-4,TRBV30,TGTGCCTGGAGTAGGTGGACAGGGGGTGAAAAACTGTTTTTT,CAWSRWTGGEKLFF
-,-,TRBJ2-4,TRBV27,TGTGCCAGCAGTCCGCCGGACTCGACAGGAAGGCCGTACTTC,CASSPPDSTGRPYF
TRBD1,-,TRBJ2-4,TRBV10-1,TGCGCCAGCAGTGAGTCGGTGGACAGGGGCGGCAAAAACATTCAGTACTTC,CASSESVDRGGKNIQYF
TRBD1,-,TRBJ2-7,TRBV5-1,TGCGCCAGCCAAGAGGGACAGATTCTATCCTACGAGCAGTACTTC,CASQEGQILSYEQYF
-,-,TRBJ2-4,TRBV5-5,TGTGCCAGCAGCTTGGACCTGACAGCAGTAGACAAAAACATTCAGTACTTC,CASSLDLTAVDKNIQYF
-,-,TRBJ1-3,TRBV30,TGTGCCTGGAGTGTGGACTTCTCCGGGACTTTCGGAAACACCATATATTTT,CAWSVDFSGTFGNTIYF
-,-,TRBJ2-3,TRBV5-1,TGCGCCAGCAGCTTGTCAGGGATCCAAGATACGCAGTATTTT,CASSLSGIQDTQYF
TRBD2,-,TRBJ2-5,TRBV4-2,TGTGCCAGCAGCCAAGGGACTAGCGGGGGGGCCAGTGAGACCCAGTACTTC,CASSQGTSGGASETQYF
TRBD2,-,TRBJ2-3,TRBV11-2,TGTGCCAGCAGCCCCCGGAGTAGCGGGGGGAGGGATACGCAGTATTTT,CASSPRSSGGRDTQYF
TRBD1,-,TRBJ2-7,TRBV7-9,TGTGCCAGCAGCTTGGCCTTGTTAGTGACAGGGGAATACGAGCAGTACTTC,CASSLALLVTGEYEQYF
-,-,TRBJ2-1,TRBV3-1/TRBV3-2,TGTGCCAGCAGCCAGTGTCCGAATGAGCAGTTCTTC,CASSQCPNEQFF
-,-,TRBJ1-2,TRBV24-1,TGTGCCACCAGTGACTCAGTCACGGGAAACTATGGCTACACCTTC,CATSDSVTGNYGYTF
TRBD1,-,TRBJ2-7,TRBV5-5,TGTGCCAGCAGCTTGGAAGTACAGGGGTACTACGAGCAGTACTTC,CASSLEVQGYYEQYF
-,few,TRBJ2-5,TRBV5-6,TGTGCCAGCAGCTTGAGGAACCCCCTCGGGGAGACCCAGTACTTC,CASSLRNPLGETQYF
-,-,TRBJ2-1,TRBV5-1,TGCGCCAGCATGTTACCGGGCTCCTACAATGAGCAGTTCTTC,CASMLPGSYNEQFF
-,-,TRBJ1-3,TRBV30,TGTGCCTGGAGTGAGCGGGGCTGGGCTGGAAACACCATATATTTT,CAWSERGWAGNTIYF
-,-,TRBJ2-7,TRBV7-8,TGTGCCAGCAGCTTCTCCGAACTTACCTACGAGCAGTACTTC,CASSFSELTYEQYF
-,once,TRBJ1-1,TRBV5-5,TGTGCCAGCAGCATTGCGGGCGGATTGGAAGCTTTCTTT,CASSIAGGLEAFF
-,-,TRBJ1-6,TRBV5-1,TGCGCCAGCAGCTACACAGGGTTTAATTCACCCCTCCACTTT,CASSYTGFNSPLHF
TRBD2,-,TRBJ2-5,TRBV18,TGTGCCAGCTCACCACGATCCGGGGGGGCCGGGGAGACCCAGTACTTC,CASSPRSGGAGETQYF
-,-,TRBJ2-3,TRBV9,TGTGCCAGCAGCGCGTCGACAATCTCCACAGATACGCAGTATTTT,CASSASTISTDTQYF
-,-,TRBJ2-3,TRBV7-3,TGTGCCAGCAGCATATCAGGGCCAGATACGCAGTATTTT,CASSISGPDTQYF
TRBD2,-,TRBJ2-1,TRBV5-1,TGCGCCAGCAGGGTTGCGGGGGGGCCAATCAATGAGCAGTTCTTC,CASRVAGGPINEQFF
TRBD2,once,TRBJ2-5,TRBV11-2,TGTGCCAGCAGCCCGGGGGGTAGCCGAGAGACCCAGTACTTC,CASSPGGSRETQYF
TRBD1,-,TRBJ2-2,TRBV19,TGTGCCAGTAGTAGGGGACAGAGCTCGAACACCGGGGAGCTGTTTTTT,CASSRGQSSNTGELFF
-,-,TRBJ2-3,TRBV7-9,TGTGCCAGCAGCTTATCAGGGGACAACACAGATACGCAGTATTTT,CASSLSGDNTDTQYF
TRBD1,-,TRBJ1-2,TRBV2,TGTGCCAGCAGTGATGAGGGACAGCTTCCTGGCTACACCTTC,CASSDEGQLPGYTF
-,-,TRBJ2-2,TRBV10-3,TGTGCCATCACCGCAGGGGCTTTGAACACCGGGGAGCTGTTTTTT,CAITAGALNTGELFF
-,-,TRBJ1-4,TRBV18,TGTGCCAGCTCACCCTCGTATGCAACTAATGAAAAACTGTTTTTT,CASSPSYATNEKLFF
-,few,TRBJ1-2,TRBV30,TGTGCCTGGAGTTTGGGAGGCAACTATGGCTACACCTTC,CAWSLGGNYGYTF
-,-,TRBJ2-3,TRBV24-1,TGTGCCACCAGTGATTTCCATAGCACAGATACGCAGTATTTT,CATSDFHSTDTQYF
-,-,TRBJ2-7,TRBV5-6,TGTGCCAGCAGCTTGGGATCGGGTAGCCAAATTCCCTACGAGCAGTACTTC,CASSLGSGSQIPYEQYF
TRBD2,-,TRBJ2-3,TRBV6-7,TGTGCCAGCAGTCTATGGGGGACTAGCGGGGGTAATATAGCCTTCGATACGCAGTATTTT,CASSLWGTSGGNIAFDTQYF
TRBD1,-,TRBJ1-2,TRBV6-2/TRBV6-3,TGTGCCAGCAGTTTCACAGAGGGGGCCGTGTATGGCTACACCTTC,CASSFTEGAVYGYTF
TRBD2,-,TRBJ2-5,TRBV29-1,TGCAGCGCCGGAGCCAGCGGGAAGACCCAGTACTTC,CSAGASGKTQYF
-,-,TRBJ2-5,TRBV24-1,TGTGCCACCAGTGATAAAAGCGGGCCACAAGAGACCCAGTACTTC,CATSDKSGPQETQYF
TRBD2,-,TRBJ2-1,TRBV24-1,TGTGCCACTGGCGGGGCGGGGGGTTACAATGAGCAGTTCTTC,CATGGAGGYNEQFF
-,-,TRBJ2-3,TRBV18,TGTGCCAGCTCCCCACCTAGCATAGCAGATACGCAGTATTTT,CASSPPSIADTQYF
-,-,TRBJ2-3,TRBV6-1,TGTGCCAGCAGTGAGGATCTAACAGGTGAGGCTGGCACAGATACGCAGTATTTT,CASSEDLTGEAGTDTQYF
TRBD1,-,TRBJ2-2,TRBV15,TGTGCCACCAGCAGGAACTACAGGGGGCCCAACACCGGGGAGCTGTTTTTT,CATSRNYRGPNTGELFF
TRBD2,-,TRBJ2-4,TRBV5-6,TGTGCCAGCAGCGGCTATACTAGCGGTCCCCCTTTAGCCAAAAACATTCAGTACTTC,CASSGYTSGPPLAKNIQYF
TRBD1,-,TRBJ1-5,TRBV30,TGTGCCTGGAGTTCGGACAGGGGTTCTGAGCGCAATCAGCCCCAGCATTTT,CAWSSDRGSERNQPQHF
-,-,TRBJ1-1,TRBV2,TGTGCCAGCAGGCCGAACATGAACACTGAAGCTTTCTTT,CASRPNMNTEAFF
TRBD1,few,TRBJ2-7,TRBV14,TGTGCCAGCAGCCAGAACGACAGGGGGCGGTCCGAGCAGTACTTC,CASSQNDRGRSEQYF